These T cell receptor beta chains were read from a single sample in a study of a mutant IDH1 vaccine in newly diagnosed glioma. Clones were sequenced by immunoSEQ multiplex PCR, and TCRdb holds only the in-frame ones, with some missing. The sample consists of about 62,000 clones, around 89% of them appearing once. These receptors' antigens are unknown. The sample in question was PBMCs, obtained from a glioma patient whose treatment included an IDH1 peptide vaccine. These receptors originate from a man between 40 and 49 years old with glioma. Both conserved end residues are part of each CDR3. Each record gives: V gene, D gene, J gene, clone size, CDR3 DNA, CDR3 protein. The D gene is left open where the match is weak. Clone size is shown for a subset of rows, as once, few, many or a class of expanded clone.

V gene: TRBV21-1
D gene: -
J gene: TRBJ2-7
clone size: -
CDR3 DNA: TGTGCCAGCAGCTGGTGCCGGTGCTCCGAGCAGTACTTC
CDR3 protein: CASSWCRCSEQYF

V gene: TRBV2
D gene: -
J gene: TRBJ1-5
clone size: -
CDR3 DNA: TGTGCCAGCAGTGAACGTAGCGGAGGGAATCAGCCCCAGCATTTT
CDR3 protein: CASSERSGGNQPQHF

V gene: TRBV27
D gene: -
J gene: TRBJ2-7
clone size: -
CDR3 DNA: TGTGCCAGCAGTTTATATGGCCCGAGCTACGAGCAGTACTTC
CDR3 protein: CASSLYGPSYEQYF

V gene: TRBV7-6
D gene: TRBD1
J gene: TRBJ1-1
clone size: -
CDR3 DNA: TGTGCCAGCAGCGTTACAGGGGGGAAAAGTGAAGCTTTCTTT
CDR3 protein: CASSVTGGKSEAFF

V gene: TRBV6-5
D gene: -
J gene: TRBJ2-5
clone size: once
CDR3 DNA: TGTGCCAGCACGTCGACAGGCTTGGGGGAGACCCAGTACTTC
CDR3 protein: CASTSTGLGETQYF

V gene: TRBV19
D gene: -
J gene: TRBJ1-5
clone size: -
CDR3 DNA: TGTGCCAGTAGTATGGCGGGGGAGGATCAGCCCCAGCATTTT
CDR3 protein: CASSMAGEDQPQHF

V gene: TRBV27
D gene: TRBD1
J gene: TRBJ2-5
clone size: -
CDR3 DNA: TGTGCCAGCAGTTTTCGGCGGACAGGGCCAGGGCTAGAGACCCAGTACTTC
CDR3 protein: CASSFRRTGPGLETQYF

V gene: TRBV5-1
D gene: TRBD1
J gene: TRBJ1-1
clone size: -
CDR3 DNA: TGCGCCAGCAGCTTGGAACAGGGGGCGCGAAATACTGAAGCTTTCTTT
CDR3 protein: CASSLEQGARNTEAFF

V gene: TRBV28
D gene: -
J gene: TRBJ1-3
clone size: -
CDR3 DNA: TGTGCCAGCAGTTCGGACATTAGCTCTGGAAACACCATATATTTT
CDR3 protein: CASSSDISSGNTIYF

V gene: TRBV27
D gene: -
J gene: TRBJ1-1
clone size: -
CDR3 DNA: TGTGCCAGCAGTTTATCTTCTGGGGGGAACACTGAAGCTTTCTTT
CDR3 protein: CASSLSSGGNTEAFF

V gene: TRBV29-1
D gene: -
J gene: TRBJ1-3
clone size: -
CDR3 DNA: TGCAGCGCTGAAGTCCACCCTGGAAACACCATATATTTT
CDR3 protein: CSAEVHPGNTIYF

V gene: TRBV7-3
D gene: TRBD2
J gene: TRBJ2-1
clone size: -
CDR3 DNA: TGTGCCAGCAGCTTACGGCTAGCGGTCTACAATGAGCAGTTCTTC
CDR3 protein: CASSLRLAVYNEQFF

V gene: TRBV11-2
D gene: TRBD2
J gene: TRBJ2-5
clone size: once
CDR3 DNA: TGTGCCAGCAGCTTTGTCCCGGGGGGAGGTTGGGAGACCCAGTACTTC
CDR3 protein: CASSFVPGGGWETQYF

V gene: TRBV7-9
D gene: -
J gene: TRBJ1-1
clone size: few
CDR3 DNA: TGTGCCAGCAGCTCGCCGGGAGGGGATGCTTTCTTT
CDR3 protein: CASSSPGGDAFF

V gene: TRBV7-8
D gene: TRBD1
J gene: TRBJ2-7
clone size: -
CDR3 DNA: TGTGCCAGCAGCTCGACAGGGGGTTGGTACGAGCAGTACTTC
CDR3 protein: CASSSTGGWYEQYF

V gene: TRBV7-9
D gene: -
J gene: TRBJ1-1
clone size: once
CDR3 DNA: TGTGCCAGCAGCTTTGGGGGGTACACTGAAGCTTTCTTT
CDR3 protein: CASSFGGYTEAFF

V gene: TRBV6-1
D gene: -
J gene: TRBJ2-3
clone size: -
CDR3 DNA: TGTGCCAGCAGTGATCTACAGGGCAGGGATACGCAGTATTTT
CDR3 protein: CASSDLQGRDTQYF

V gene: TRBV7-2
D gene: -
J gene: TRBJ1-2
clone size: -
CDR3 DNA: TGTGCCAGCAGCTCGGCAGTGGCGGGAGCTGGCTACACCTTC
CDR3 protein: CASSSAVAGAGYTF

V gene: TRBV4-3
D gene: -
J gene: TRBJ2-2
clone size: many
CDR3 DNA: TGCGCCAGCAGCCAAGTCGTCGTATGGGGGGCCGGGGAGCTGTTTTTT
CDR3 protein: CASSQVVVWGAGELFF

V gene: TRBV30
D gene: -
J gene: TRBJ1-5
clone size: -
CDR3 DNA: TGTGCCTGGAGTGAGGGTTTAAGCAATCAGCCCCAGCATTTT
CDR3 protein: CAWSEGLSNQPQHF

V gene: TRBV2
D gene: -
J gene: TRBJ2-2
clone size: -
CDR3 DNA: TGTGCCAGCAGGGACAGGAGGGAGAACACCGGGGAGCTGTTTTTT
CDR3 protein: CASRDRRENTGELFF

V gene: TRBV6-5
D gene: TRBD2
J gene: TRBJ2-7
clone size: -
CDR3 DNA: TGTGCCAGCAGCACTACTAGCGGGGGATACTACGAGCAGTACTTC
CDR3 protein: CASSTTSGGYYEQYF

V gene: TRBV6-5
D gene: -
J gene: TRBJ1-1
clone size: few
CDR3 DNA: TGTGCCAGCAGTCCCGGGTCCCTTCAAGGAGCTTTCTTT
CDR3 protein: CASSPGSLQGAFF

V gene: TRBV7-2
D gene: -
J gene: TRBJ2-1
clone size: -
CDR3 DNA: TGTGCCAGCAGCTTAGATCCGGGCCCTGAGCAGTTCTTC
CDR3 protein: CASSLDPGPEQFF

V gene: TRBV7-2
D gene: TRBD1
J gene: TRBJ1-1
clone size: -
CDR3 DNA: TGTGCCAGCAGCCACCGCGGACAGGGGGCCATGAACACTGAAGCTTTCTTT
CDR3 protein: CASSHRGQGAMNTEAFF

V gene: TRBV28
D gene: -
J gene: TRBJ2-3
clone size: -
CDR3 DNA: TGTGCCAGCAGTTTAAGTGGGACAGATACGCAGTATTTT
CDR3 protein: CASSLSGTDTQYF